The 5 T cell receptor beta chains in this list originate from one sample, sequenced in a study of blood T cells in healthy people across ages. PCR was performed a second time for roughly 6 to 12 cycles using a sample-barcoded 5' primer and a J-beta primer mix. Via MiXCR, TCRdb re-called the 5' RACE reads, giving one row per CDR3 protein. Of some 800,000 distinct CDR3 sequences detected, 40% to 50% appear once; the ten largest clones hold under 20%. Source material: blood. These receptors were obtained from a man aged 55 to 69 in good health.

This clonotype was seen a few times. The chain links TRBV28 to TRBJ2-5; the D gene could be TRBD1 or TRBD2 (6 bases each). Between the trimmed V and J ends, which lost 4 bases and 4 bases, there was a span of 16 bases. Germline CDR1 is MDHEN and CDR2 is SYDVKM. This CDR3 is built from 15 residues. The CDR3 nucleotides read TGTGCCAGCAGTTCTTCTTGGGGGGCCGGAGAGACCCAGTACTTC. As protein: CASSSSWGAGETQYF.

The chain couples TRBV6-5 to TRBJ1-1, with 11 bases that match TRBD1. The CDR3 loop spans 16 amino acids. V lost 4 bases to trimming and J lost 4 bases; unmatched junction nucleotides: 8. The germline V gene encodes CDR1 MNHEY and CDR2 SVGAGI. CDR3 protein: CASSWGTGGGITEAFF. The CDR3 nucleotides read TGTGCCAGCAGTTGGGGGACAGGGGGGGGTATCACTGAAGCTTTCTTT.

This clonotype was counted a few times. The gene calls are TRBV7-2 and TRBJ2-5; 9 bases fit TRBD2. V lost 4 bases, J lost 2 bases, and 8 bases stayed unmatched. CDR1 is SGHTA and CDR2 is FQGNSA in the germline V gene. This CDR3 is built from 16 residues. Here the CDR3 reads CASSSKRGAKQETQYF. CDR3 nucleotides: TGTGCCAGCAGCTCTAAGCGGGGGGCCAAACAAGAGACCCAGTACTTC.

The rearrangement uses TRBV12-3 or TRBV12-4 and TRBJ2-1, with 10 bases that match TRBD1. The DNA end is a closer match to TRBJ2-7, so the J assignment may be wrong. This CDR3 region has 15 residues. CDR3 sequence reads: CASSFSTGGWVEQYF. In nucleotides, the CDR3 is TGTGCCAGCAGTTTTTCGACAGGGGGCTGGGTTGAGCAGTACTTC.

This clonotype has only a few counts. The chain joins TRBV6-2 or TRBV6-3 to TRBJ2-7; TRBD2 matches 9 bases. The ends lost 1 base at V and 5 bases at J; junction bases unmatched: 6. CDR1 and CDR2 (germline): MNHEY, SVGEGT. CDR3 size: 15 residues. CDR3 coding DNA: TGTGCCAGCAGTTACTACCGGACTAGCGCTCACGAGCAGTACTTC. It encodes CASSYYRTSAHEQYF.